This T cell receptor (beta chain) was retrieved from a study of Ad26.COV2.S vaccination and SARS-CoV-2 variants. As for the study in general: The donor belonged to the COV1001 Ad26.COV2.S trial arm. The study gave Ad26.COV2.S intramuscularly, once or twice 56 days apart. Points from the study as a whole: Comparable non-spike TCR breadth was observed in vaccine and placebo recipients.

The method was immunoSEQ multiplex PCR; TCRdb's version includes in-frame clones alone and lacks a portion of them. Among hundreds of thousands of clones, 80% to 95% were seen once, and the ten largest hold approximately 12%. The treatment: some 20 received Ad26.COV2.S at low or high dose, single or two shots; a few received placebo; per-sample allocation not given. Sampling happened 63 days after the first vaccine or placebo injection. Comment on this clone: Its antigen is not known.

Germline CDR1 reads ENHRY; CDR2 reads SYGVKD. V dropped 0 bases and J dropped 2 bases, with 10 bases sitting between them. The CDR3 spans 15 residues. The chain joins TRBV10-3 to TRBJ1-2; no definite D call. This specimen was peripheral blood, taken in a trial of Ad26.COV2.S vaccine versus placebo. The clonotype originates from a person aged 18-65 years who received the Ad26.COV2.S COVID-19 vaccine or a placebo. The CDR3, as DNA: TGTGCCATCAGTGAGTCGGGTCGCAAAAACTATGGCTACACCTTC. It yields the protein CAISESGRKNYGYTF.